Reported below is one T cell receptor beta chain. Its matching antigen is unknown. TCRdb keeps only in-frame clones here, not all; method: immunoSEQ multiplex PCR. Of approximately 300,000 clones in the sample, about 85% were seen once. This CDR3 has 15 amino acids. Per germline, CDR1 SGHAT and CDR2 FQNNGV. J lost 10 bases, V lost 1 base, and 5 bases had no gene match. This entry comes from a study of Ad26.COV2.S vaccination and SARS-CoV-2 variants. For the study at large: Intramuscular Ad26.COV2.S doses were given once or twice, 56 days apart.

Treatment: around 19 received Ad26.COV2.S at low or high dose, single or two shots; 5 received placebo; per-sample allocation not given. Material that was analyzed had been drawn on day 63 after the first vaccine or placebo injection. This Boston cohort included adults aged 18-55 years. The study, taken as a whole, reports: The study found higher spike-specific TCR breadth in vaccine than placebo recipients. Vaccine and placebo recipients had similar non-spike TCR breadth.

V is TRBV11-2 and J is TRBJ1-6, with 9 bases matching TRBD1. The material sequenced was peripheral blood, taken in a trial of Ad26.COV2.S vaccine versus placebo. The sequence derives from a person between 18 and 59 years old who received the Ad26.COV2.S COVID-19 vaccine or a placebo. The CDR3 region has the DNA TGTGCCAGCAGCTTAGTGGGACAGGGTGTCTCACCCCTCCACTTT. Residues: CASSLVGQGVSPLHF. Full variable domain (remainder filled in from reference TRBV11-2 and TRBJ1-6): EAGVAQSPRYKIIEKRQSVAFWCNPISGHATLYWYQQILGQGPKLLIQFQNNGVVDDSQLPKDRFSAERLKGVDSTLKIQPAKLEDSAVYLCASSLVGQGVSPLHFGNGTRLTVT.